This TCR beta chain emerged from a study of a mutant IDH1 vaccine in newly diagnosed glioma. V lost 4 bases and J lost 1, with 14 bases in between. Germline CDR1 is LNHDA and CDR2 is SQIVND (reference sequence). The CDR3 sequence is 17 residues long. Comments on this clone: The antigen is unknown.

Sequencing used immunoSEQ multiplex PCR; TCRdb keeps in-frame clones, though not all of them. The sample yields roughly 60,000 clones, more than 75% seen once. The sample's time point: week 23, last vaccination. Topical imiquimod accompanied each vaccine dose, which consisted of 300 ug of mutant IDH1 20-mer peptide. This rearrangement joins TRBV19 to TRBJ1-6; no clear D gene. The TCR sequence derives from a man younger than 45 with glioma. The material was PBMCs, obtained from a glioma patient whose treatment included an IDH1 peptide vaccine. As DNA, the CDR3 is TGTGCCAGTAGTAATGTGCCCCTGCGGTCCTATAATTCACCCCTCCACTTT. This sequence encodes CASSNVPLRSYNSPLHF.